This TCR beta chain is drawn from a study of Graves' ophthalmopathy and Graves' hyperthyroidism. General study findings and limits: Blood also contained most of the expanded thyroid clonotypes above 0.001 frequency. Ophthalmopathy progression predictions by the model showed 72.22% specificity and about 68% sensitivity.

The term stable hyperthyroidism indicated an absence of ophthalmopathy within 18 months of follow-up. For repertoire sequencing, the TCR beta CDR3 regions were amplified from RNA transcripts. In the first round, RT-PCR was carried out with HTBI primers, and a multiplex PCR formed the second round. TCRdb reprocessed the multiplex PCR reads with MiXCR, giving one entry per CDR3 protein. This sample carries over 500,000 distinct CDR3 sequences, 22% of them seen once, and the ten largest clones take about 6.6%. This CDR3 spans 14 amino acids. V was trimmed by 1 base and J by 1 base, leaving 7 bases between them. At least ten counts were recorded for this clonotype. Antigen specificity is unknown. It may be a read error: a sequence one base away is much more abundant. A read error is likely, as this CDR3 ends without the conserved phenylalanine or tryptophan.

V gene TRBV12-3 or TRBV12-4 combines with J gene TRBJ1-1, with D possibly matching TRBD1 (6 bases). This TCR came from a woman between 18 and 29 years old with stable Graves' hyperthyroidism. Some clones in this sample may be carry-over from other donors' samples. The sequencing input was peripheral blood. The CDR3 region is CASSLGTANTEAFS. CDR3 DNA sequence: TGTGCCAGCAGTTTAGGGACAGCGAACACTGAAGCTTTCTCT.